This T cell receptor beta chain emerged from a study of T cell changes during pregnancy in multiple sclerosis. Assay used: immunoSEQ multiplex PCR; TCRdb lists only in-frame clones, some missing. The repertoire holds around 17,000 clones, with roughly 96% as singletons. This clone was detected only once. This CDR3 spans 14 amino acids. The V gene lost 8 bases and the J gene lost 4 bases, with 17 bases spanning the gap. CDR1 and CDR2 from the germline V gene are MGHRA and YSYEKL. Material: peripheral blood, obtained in the third trimester of pregnancy. The TCR originated in a female donor with multiple sclerosis, enrolled in a pregnancy study. This chain joins TRBV4-1 and TRBJ1-1; D possibly corresponds to TRBD1 (5 bases). CDR3 residues: CASSGGVFATEAFF. The DNA of the CDR3 is TGCGCCAGCTCCGGGGGTGTCTTTGCCACTGAAGCTTTCTTT.